The 19 T cell receptor beta chains below were found in one sample sequenced in a study of beta chain features in type 1 diabetes. General study points: For Type 1 diabetes patients, all four CD4+ subsets carried TCRB CDR3s that were moderately but significantly shorter.

Their antigens are not known. As every portion of the isolated RNA was reverse transcribed, the sequencing read expressed TCRB transcripts. Sequenced by immunoSEQ multiplex PCR; TCRdb stores in-frame clones only, minus some. The sample holds 600,000 or so clones, 11% to 15% seen once. Sequenced sample: naive CD4+ T cells from blood. Receptors originate from a man younger than 35 with type 1 diabetes.

The rearrangement uses TRBV9 and TRBJ1-2; 7 positions agree with TRBD1. V lost 4 bases to trimming and J lost 1 base; unmatched junction nucleotides: 13. The CDR3 totals 17 residues. Germline-derived CDR1 and CDR2 are SGDLS and YYNGEE. CDR3 region: CASSWGIRDSHNYGYTF. The DNA of the CDR3 is TGTGCCAGCAGCTGGGGGATCAGGGACAGCCATAACTATGGCTACACCTTC.

A note on this clone: The junction differs from germline at one of its ends, possibly a read error. The CDR3 DNA sequence: TGTGCTAGCAGCCGTGGACAGGGGGGATCCTACGAGCAGTACTTC. It translates to CASSRGQGGSYEQYF. The chain couples TRBV7-7 to TRBJ2-7, with TRBD1 matching over 10 bases. Germline V gives CDR1 SSHAT, CDR2 FNYEAQ (reference sequence). This CDR3 is 15 amino acids long. The entire variable domain, with the rest obtained from reference TRBV7-7 and TRBJ2-7, is as follows: GAGVSQSPRYKVTKRGQDVTLRCDPISSHATLYWYQQALGQGPEFLTYFNYEAQPDKSGLPSDRFSAERPEGSISTLTIQRTEQRDSAMYRCASSRGQGGSYEQYFGPGTRLTVT.

The J gene is TRBJ1-2, the V gene TRBV30, with TRBD1 matching 11 bases. Per the germline V gene, CDR1 is GTSNPN and CDR2 is SVGIG (reference sequence). This CDR3 spans 13 amino acids. J lost 7 bases, V lost 2 bases, and 3 bases had no gene match. For the CDR3, the DNA is TGTGCCTGGAGTACCGGACAGGGGGCTGGCTACACCTTC. It yields the protein CAWSTGQGAGYTF.

This clone has a handful of counts. The chain is built from TRBV7-9 and TRBJ2-3, with a tentative D call TRBD1 (6 bases). The germline CDR1 and CDR2 sequences are SEHNR and FQNEAQ (reference sequence). The CDR3 runs to 14 residues. Deletions cut 4 bases from V and 0 bases from J, with 8 bases between. CDR3 sequence: CASSSTGSTDTQYF. DNA for the CDR3: TGTGCCAGCAGCTCCACAGGGAGCACAGATACGCAGTATTTT.

This clone was detected only a few times. The chain couples TRBV4-3 to TRBJ2-3; the match to TRBD2 covers 10 bases. This CDR3 region has 15 residues. Trimming at V came to 3 bases and at J to 7 bases, leaving 7 bases not matched to a gene. The germline CDR1 and CDR2 sequences are LGHNA and YSLEER. DNA for the CDR3: TGCGCCAGCAGCCAGACAGCGGGGGGGCCCTATACGCAGTATTTT. Protein sequence: CASSQTAGGPYTQYF.

This chain links TRBV2 with TRBJ1-1; possible D gene TRBD1, 5 bases. In germline, CDR1 is SNHLY, CDR2 FYNNEI. Trimming shortened V by 3 bases and J by 6 bases, and 11 bases separated the two germline ends. This CDR3 is 13 amino acids long. For the CDR3, the DNA is TGTGCCAGCAGTGACGGGGGGTTCCCTGAAGCTTTCTTT. The encoded protein is CASSDGGFPEAFF.

In its sample, this clone was seen a few times. CDR3 in amino acids: CASSIGGTYGYTF. CDR3 DNA: TGTGCCAGTAGTATCGGGGGTACCTATGGCTACACCTTC. The chain joins TRBV19 to TRBJ1-2; tentatively, D is TRBD1 (5 bases). Trimming shortened V by 3 bases and J by 4 bases, and 9 bases separated the two germline ends. This CDR3 is built from 13 residues. Germline V gene data show CDR1 as LNHDA and CDR2 as SQIVND (reference sequence). Variable domain in full (rest from reference TRBV19 and TRBJ1-2): DGGITQSPKYLFRKEGQNVTLSCEQNLNHDAMYWYRQDPGQGLRLIYYSQIVNDFQKGDIAEGYSVSREKKESFPLTVTSAQKNPTAFYLCASSIGGTYGYTFGSGTRLTVV.

This clone was recorded a few times. The chain employs TRBV28 and TRBJ1-2, with a tentative D call TRBD1 (6 bases). There are 14 residues in the CDR3. Germline assignment: CDR1 MDHEN and CDR2 SYDVKM. V gave up 6 bases and J gave up 3 bases, with 14 bases separating them. CDR3 residues: CASSSGAGDYGYTF. In DNA, the CDR3 is TGTGCCAGCAGCTCAGGGGCGGGGGACTATGGCTACACCTTC.

This clone was seen a handful of times. The chain's CDR3 is CASSYSAYGYTF. The CDR3 nucleotides read TGTGCCAGCAGTTACTCCGCGTATGGCTACACCTTC. The chain recombines TRBV6-6 with TRBJ1-2; D not certain. CDR3 size: 12 residues. V was pared by 0 bases and J by 5 bases, with 4 bases between. Germline V gives CDR1 MNHNY, CDR2 SVGAGI (reference sequence).

The chain joins TRBV19 to TRBJ1-1, with TRBD1 identical over 7 bases. The germline V gene has CDR1 LNHDA and CDR2 SQIVND (reference sequence). The V and J ends lost 5 bases and 1 base, in that order; junction bases with no gene match: 4. The CDR3 loop spans 14 amino acids. CDR3 region: CASSLDRANTEAFF. In nucleotides, the CDR3 is TGTGCCAGTAGTCTCGACAGGGCGAACACTGAAGCTTTCTTT.

This clone showed up just a few times. The chain is built from TRBV7-2 and TRBJ1-2; 7 positions match TRBD1. Germline CDR1 SGHTA, CDR2 FQGNSA. The V and J ends lost 5 bases and 7 bases, in that order; junction bases with no gene match: 13. This CDR3 comprises 15 residues. CDR3 in amino acids: CASSRAPEGAAGYTF. DNA of the CDR3: TGTGCCAGCAGCCGTGCCCCGGAGGGGGCGGCTGGCTACACCTTC.

This chain joins TRBV15 and TRBJ2-1; D gene ambiguous. From germline, CDR1 is LNHNV and CDR2 YYDKDF (reference sequence). The CDR3 contains 13 residues. V lost 2 bases and J lost 5, with 7 bases in between. The CDR3 region is CATSRRADNEQFF. The CDR3 bases are TGTGCCACCAGCAGAAGGGCAGACAATGAGCAGTTCTTC.

This chain links TRBV7-2 with TRBJ1-1; the D is unclear. Germline CDR1 reads SGHTA; CDR2 reads FQGNSA. Trimming pared 5 bases from V and 5 bases from J, leaving 12 bases between. This CDR3 is built from 13 residues. DNA of the CDR3: TGTGCCAGCAGCACCGGGTCCCGGACTGAAGCTTTCTTT. It is translated as CASSTGSRTEAFF.

The V gene is TRBV7-9, the J gene TRBJ2-5, with 9 bases that match TRBD1. The CDR3 is made up of 15 amino acids. In germline, CDR1 is SEHNR, CDR2 FQNEAQ (reference sequence). The V gene end was trimmed by 1 base and the J gene end by 2 bases; junction bases not matched to a gene: 2. The CDR3 reads CASSLGGTGQETQYF. The CDR3 nucleotides read TGTGCCAGCAGCTTAGGTGGGACAGGGCAAGAGACCCAGTACTTC.

This CDR3 reads CDFLRTGKNQPQHF. DNA for the CDR3: TGTGACTTCCTCCGAACCGGGAAAAATCAGCCCCAGCATTTT. This chain connects TRBV30 to TRBJ1-5; D not resolved. The germline gives CDR1 GTSNPN, CDR2 SVGIG (reference sequence). The CDR3 is made up of 14 amino acids. The complete variable domain, with remaining parts taken from reference TRBV30 and TRBJ1-5, reads SQTIHQWPATLVQPVGSPLSLECTVEGTSNPNLYWYRQAAGRGLQLLFYSVGIGQISSEVPQNLSASRPQDRQFILSSKKLLLSDSGFYLCDFLRTGKNQPQHFGDGTRLSIL.

The rearrangement uses TRBV13 and TRBJ1-3; D is unresolved. This CDR3 has 15 amino acids. CDR1 is PRHDT, CDR2 FYEKMQ, per germline (reference sequence). The germline V and J ends were trimmed by 5 bases and 1 base, with 12 bases remaining between them. The CDR3 sequence: CASSRAGNSGNTIYF. CDR3 coding DNA: TGTGCCAGCAGCCGGGCGGGGAATTCTGGAAACACCATATATTTT.

Concerning this clone itself: This sample includes further DNA sequences coding for the same CDR3. The chain is built from TRBV7-2 and TRBJ2-5, with no clear D. The CDR3 contains 14 residues. The germline V gene has CDR1 SGHTA and CDR2 FQGNSA. Trimming shortened V by 1 base and J by 1 base, and 7 bases separated the two germline ends. In DNA, the CDR3 is TGTGCCAGCAGCTTAGTGGCAACCCAAGAGACCCAGTACTTC. Its protein is CASSLVATQETQYF.

This chain uses TRBV21-1 with TRBJ1-1. TRBV21-1 is a known pseudogene. The CDR3 runs to 15 residues. CDR3 amino acids: CASSKEGGSETEAFF. The CDR3 DNA follows: TGTGCCAGCAGCAAGGAGGGGGGGTCTGAGACTGAAGCTTTCTTT.

V is TRBV11-3 and J is TRBJ2-4, with TRBD2 identical over 9 bases. The CDR3 length is 18 residues. The germline CDR1 and CDR2 sequences are SGHNT and YENEEA. V lost 5 bases, J lost 1 base, and 12 bases stayed unmatched. Here the CDR3 reads CASSTSGRTTGAKNIQYF. CDR3 nucleotides: TGTGCCAGCAGCACTAGCGGGCGGACCACGGGTGCCAAAAACATTCAGTACTTC.